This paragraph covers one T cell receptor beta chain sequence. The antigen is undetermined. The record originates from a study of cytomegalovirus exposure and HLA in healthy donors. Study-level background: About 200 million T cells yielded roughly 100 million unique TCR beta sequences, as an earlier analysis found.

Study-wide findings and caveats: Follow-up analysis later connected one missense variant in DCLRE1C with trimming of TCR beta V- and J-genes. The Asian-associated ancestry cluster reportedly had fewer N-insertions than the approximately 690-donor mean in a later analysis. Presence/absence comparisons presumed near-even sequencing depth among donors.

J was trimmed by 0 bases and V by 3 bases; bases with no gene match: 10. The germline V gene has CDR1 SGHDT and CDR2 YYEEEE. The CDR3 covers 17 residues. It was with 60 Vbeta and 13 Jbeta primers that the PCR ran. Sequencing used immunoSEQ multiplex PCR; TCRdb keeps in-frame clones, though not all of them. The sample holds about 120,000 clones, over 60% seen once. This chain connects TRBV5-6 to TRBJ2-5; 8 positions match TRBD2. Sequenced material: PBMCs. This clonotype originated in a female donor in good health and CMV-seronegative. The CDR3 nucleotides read TGTGCCAGCAGCTCCCCTAGACTAGCGCCGAACCAAGAGACCCAGTACTTC. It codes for CASSSPRLAPNQETQYF.